Listed below are T cell receptor beta chains from one sample, sequenced in a study of shared clonotypes between healthy human individuals. Method: immunoSEQ multiplex PCR; TCRdb's copy keeps in-frame clones and lacks some. The sample lists some 1.5 million clones, roughly 95% occurring once. The sequencing sample was made of naive CD4+ T cells sorted from blood. These receptors originate from a young man in good health. CDR3s include the opening cysteine and the closing phenylalanine or tryptophan. D genes are given only for firm matches. For some rows the clone size is stated as once, few or many, or as a class when expanded; others skip it.

v_call	d_call	clone_size	j_call	cdr3_nt	cdr3_aa
TRBV6-5	-	-	TRBJ2-5	TGTGCCAGCAGTTACCGGGAGCAAGAGACCCAGTACTTC	CASSYREQETQYF
TRBV18	-	once	TRBJ1-5	TGTGCCAGCTCACCAACGGCAGGAGACAATCAGCCCCAGCATTTT	CASSPTAGDNQPQHF
TRBV28	TRBD1	once	TRBJ2-7	TGTGCCAGCAGAAAGACAGGGACAGGCTACTACGAGCAGTACTTC	CASRKTGTGYYEQYF
TRBV29-1	-	-	TRBJ1-4	TGCAGCGTTACTAGAACCACAGTTAATGAAAAACTGTTTTTT	CSVTRTTVNEKLFF
TRBV27	TRBD2	-	TRBJ2-7	TGTGCCAGCAGTTTCAGCGGGAGGGCTGGCGAGCAGTACTTC	CASSFSGRAGEQYF
TRBV7-2	-	-	TRBJ1-5	TGTGCCAGCAGCTTAGGGGTGGATCAGCCCCAGCATTTT	CASSLGVDQPQHF
TRBV28	-	once	TRBJ1-2	TGTGCCAGCAGGCCGACAGCTAACTACGGTGGCTACACCTTC	CASRPTANYGGYTF
TRBV18	TRBD1	-	TRBJ2-2	TGTGCCAGCTCACCCTTCGGGACAGGGAACACCGGGGAGCTGTTTTTT	CASSPFGTGNTGELFF
TRBV28	TRBD1	once	TRBJ1-5	TGTGCCAGCATCTTAGGGGGCCGTAGCAATCAGCCCCAGCATTTT	CASILGGRSNQPQHF
TRBV30	-	-	TRBJ2-1	TGTGCCTGGAGTGTTGGTCTCAATGAGCAGTTCTTC	CAWSVGLNEQFF
TRBV6-1	TRBD1	-	TRBJ2-5	TGTGCCAGCGGATGGGACAGGGAAGAGACCCAGTACTTC	CASGWDREETQYF
TRBV27	-	-	TRBJ1-1	TGTGCCAGCAGTTTACTCACCGGGTTAAAGAACACTGAAGCTTTCTTT	CASSLLTGLKNTEAFF
TRBV10-3	-	-	TRBJ1-1	TGTGCCATCAGGTTCAGGGACATGAACACTGAAGCTTTCTTT	CAIRFRDMNTEAFF
TRBV30	-	-	TRBJ2-4	TGTGCCTGGAGTAAGGGGACCAAAAACATTCAGTACTTC	CAWSKGTKNIQYF
TRBV4-2	TRBD2	-	TRBJ2-3	TGTGCCAGCAGCCAACGGCGGGGGGAGGATACGCAGTATTTT	CASSQRRGEDTQYF
TRBV5-1	-	once	TRBJ2-7	TGCGCCAGCAGCTTGTTTGACAGGGACTCCCACGAGCAGTACTTC	CASSLFDRDSHEQYF
TRBV29-1	-	-	TRBJ2-5	TGCAGCGTACGGCCCGAAGAGACCCAGTACTTC	CSVRPEETQYF
TRBV11-2	-	-	TRBJ2-2	TGTGCCAGCAGCTTCCCCCTCGGGGGCGAGTTCGGGGAGCTGTTTTTT	CASSFPLGGEFGELFF
TRBV6-1	-	-	TRBJ1-3	TGTGCGTCCGTTAGGCAGAGAAACACCATATATTTT	CASVRQRNTIYF
TRBV18	-	-	TRBJ1-2	TGTGCCAGCTCACCTTACGGACGGCCCAACTATGGCTACACCTTC	CASSPYGRPNYGYTF
TRBV2	TRBD1	-	TRBJ2-7	TGTGCCAGCAGTACCCAGGGGGCGACCTACGAGCAGTACTTC	CASSTQGATYEQYF
TRBV27	-	once	TRBJ2-1	TGTGCCAGCAGTTTAAGGGGGTTCTACTCCTACAATGAGCAGTTCTTC	CASSLRGFYSYNEQFF
TRBV7-9	-	once	TRBJ1-3	TGTGCCAGCAGCTACAGGGGAAACACCATATATTTT	CASSYRGNTIYF
TRBV5-1	TRBD1	-	TRBJ2-7	TGCGCCAGCAGCTCACACCCGGGACAGGGGCGCGACGAGCAGTACTTC	CASSSHPGQGRDEQYF
TRBV28	TRBD1	once	TRBJ2-7	TGTGCCAGCAGTCCCGGGACAGGGGACGAGCAGTACTTC	CASSPGTGDEQYF
TRBV29-1	-	-	TRBJ2-6	TGCAGCGTTGATATCGGGGCTGGGGCCAACGTCCTGACTTTC	CSVDIGAGANVLTF
TRBV7-7	-	-	TRBJ2-2	TGTGCCAGCAGCTTGGGGACGGGAAACACCGGGGAGCTGTTTTTT	CASSLGTGNTGELFF
TRBV9	-	-	TRBJ2-5	TGTGCCAGCAGCGTACGACCTCGCCCCGAAGAGACCCAGTACTTC	CASSVRPRPEETQYF
TRBV5-4	TRBD2	-	TRBJ2-1	TGTGCCAGCAGCTTGGTTAGGGGGACTAGCGTCGATGAGCAGTTCTTC	CASSLVRGTSVDEQFF
TRBV5-1	-	-	TRBJ2-3	TGCGCCAGCAGCTTGCGGTGGAGGGAGACAGATACGCAGTATTTT	CASSLRWRETDTQYF
TRBV2	-	-	TRBJ2-5	TGTGCCAGCTCGCGGTCGGGAGCGAGGGAGACCCAGTACTTC	CASSRSGARETQYF
TRBV27	-	-	TRBJ2-7	TGTGCCAGCAGTTCCCACGGGGGTTACGAGCAGTACTTC	CASSSHGGYEQYF
TRBV5-1	TRBD1	-	TRBJ2-1	TGCGCCAGCAGCCACCGGGACAGGGGGCTTAATGAGCAGTTCTTC	CASSHRDRGLNEQFF
TRBV7-2	TRBD1	-	TRBJ2-5	TGTGCCAGCAGCTTCCCGGGACAGGGGAAGACCCAGTACTTC	CASSFPGQGKTQYF
TRBV6-4	-	-	TRBJ2-2	TGTGCCAGCAGTGCCTCCTGGACAGAGGACACCGGGGAGCTGTTTTTT	CASSASWTEDTGELFF
TRBV5-1	TRBD2	-	TRBJ2-3	TGCGCCAGCAGCCCGGGACTAGCGGGAGCAGATACGCAGTATTTT	CASSPGLAGADTQYF
TRBV5-1	-	-	TRBJ1-2	TGCGCCAGCAGCTTGAGCGGTGACAGTTATGTCTACACCTTC	CASSLSGDSYVYTF
TRBV29-1	TRBD2	-	TRBJ2-1	TGCAGCTCGCGGGAGTGGGGTATCAATGAGCAGTTCTTC	CSSREWGINEQFF
TRBV11-2	TRBD1	-	TRBJ2-5	TGTGCCAGCAGGCGACAGGGGGCAGGGGAGACCCAGTACTTC	CASRRQGAGETQYF
TRBV28	-	-	TRBJ1-5	TGTGCCAGCAGCCCTAGGGCAGGGGCTAGGCAGCCCCAGCATTTT	CASSPRAGARQPQHF
TRBV18	-	-	TRBJ2-2	TGTGCCAGCTCACCAAAGTCCACCGGGGAGCTGTTTTTT	CASSPKSTGELFF
TRBV11-1	-	-	TRBJ1-4	TGTGCCAGCAGCCCCCGTATCGTCGGGGGTCCTAATGAAAAACTGTTTTTT	CASSPRIVGGPNEKLFF
TRBV7-3	-	-	TRBJ2-7	TGTGCCAGCAGCCCCCAGACAGGCTACGAGCAGTACTTC	CASSPQTGYEQYF
TRBV5-5	-	-	TRBJ2-7	TGTGCCAGCAGCAGTCCGGGACCCATCTACGAGCAGTACTTC	CASSSPGPIYEQYF
TRBV30	-	-	TRBJ2-1	TGTGCCTGGAGTGTACTAGTTAGCAGTGAGCAGTTCTTC	CAWSVLVSSEQFF
TRBV18	-	-	TRBJ2-5	TGTGCCAGCTCAGGGGCAGAGACCCAGTACTTC	CASSGAETQYF
TRBV7-9	-	once	TRBJ2-1	TGTGCCAGCAGCTCGACAGGTTACAATGAGCAGTTCTTC	CASSSTGYNEQFF
TRBV4-2	TRBD2	-	TRBJ2-2	TGTGCCAGCAGCCAAGTTCCCCTACTAGCGGGGGCGAACACCGGGGAGCTGTTTTTT	CASSQVPLLAGANTGELFF
TRBV5-8	TRBD1	-	TRBJ2-2	TGTGCCAGCAGTTTACGGACAGGACTGAACACCGGGGAGCTGTTTTTT	CASSLRTGLNTGELFF
TRBV10-3	-	-	TRBJ1-1	TGTGCCATCGGGAGCGGTTCTGAAGCTTTCTTT	CAIGSGSEAFF
TRBV18	-	-	TRBJ1-4	TGTGCCAGCTCCCGAAACGCAGCCTCAACTAATGAAAAACTGTTTTTT	CASSRNAASTNEKLFF
TRBV5-1	-	few	TRBJ2-7	TGCGCCAGCAGCTTGGCCGGCGAGCAGTACTTC	CASSLAGEQYF
TRBV18	-	-	TRBJ1-1	TGTGCCAGCTCACCCAACTGGCAGAACACTGAAGCTTTCTTT	CASSPNWQNTEAFF
TRBV29-1	TRBD2	-	TRBJ2-3	TGCAGCGTTGTAAGGCTAGCGGGAGCAGATACGCAGTATTTT	CSVVRLAGADTQYF
TRBV15	-	-	TRBJ2-5	TGTGCCACCAGCAGAGACGGGCCGCGGGGCGGTGAGACCCAGTACTTC	CATSRDGPRGGETQYF
TRBV5-1	-	-	TRBJ1-1	TGCGCCAGCAGCTTGGGGTACACTGAAGCTTTCTTT	CASSLGYTEAFF
TRBV2	TRBD2	-	TRBJ2-1	TGTGCCATCCCAGGACGGGAGGGGAGGCAGTTCTTC	CAIPGREGRQFF